This TCR beta chain is from a study of blood T cells in healthy people across ages. Study-level findings and limits: The recorded TCR beta diversity per million T cells decreased in a roughly linear manner with age.

CDR1 DFQATT and CDR2 SNEGSKA come from the germline V gene (reference sequence). There are 13 residues in the CDR3. About this clonotype itself: The antigen remains undetermined.

Alongside a J-beta primer mix, a sample-barcoded 5' primer served in a second PCR lasting about 7 to 11 cycles. Tagging of each cDNA molecule was performed by a template-switch adaptor with 12 random nucleotides. One entry per CDR3 protein, called by TCRdb with MiXCR from the 5' RACE reads. The data hold about 1.8 million distinct CDR3 sequences, with around 50% observed a single time. Each individual donor underwent a draw of about 11 milliliters of peripheral blood. This chain uses TRBV20-1 with TRBJ1-1; 8 nucleotides line up with TRBD1. This TCR derives from a woman in her thirties or forties in good health. The sample was blood. The CDR3 is CSDRKTGDTEAFF. The CDR3 DNA sequence: TGCAGCGATCGAAAGACAGGGGACACTGAAGCTTTCTTT.